Sequencing of this T cell receptor (beta chain) was carried out in a study of T cells in Graves' hyperthyroidism and ophthalmopathy. V was pared by 0 bases and J by 0 bases, with 17 bases between. Germline assignment: CDR1 SGHDN and CDR2 FVKESK. The CDR3 is made up of 18 amino acids. This clonotype was seen many times. There were TCR beta CDR3 regions amplified from RNA transcripts. Primed by the HTBI set, a first-round RT-PCR was run on the TCR CDR3. TCRdb processed the multiplex PCR reads anew with MiXCR; each CDR3 protein has one entry. The sample consists of 380,000 or so distinct CDR3 sequences, roughly 12% of them appearing once.

Sequenced: blood. The gene calls are TRBV14 and TRBJ1-1; a possible D gene is TRBD1 (5 bases). This receptor was obtained from a man aged 30-40 years with Graves' hyperthyroidism that later progressed to Graves' ophthalmopathy. CDR3 loop: CASSQDRWGSPVNTEAFF. The CDR3 coding sequence is TGTGCCAGCAGCCAAGATAGGTGGGGGTCGCCGGTGAACACTGAAGCTTTCTTT.